The T cell receptor beta chain described here comes from a study of shared clonotypes between healthy human individuals. Study at large: The plates for each donor numbered three CD4 naive, three CD4 memory, two CD8 naive and one CD8 memory.

TCRdb's table, derived via immunoSEQ multiplex PCR, lists solely in-frame clones and lacks some. In the table there are about 600,000 clones, around 97% of which are singletons. All donors were Caucasian adults living in Nashville, Tennessee. V dropped 6 bases and J dropped 3 bases, with 14 bases sitting between them. The CDR3 contains 14 residues. CDR1 is SEHNR, CDR2 FQNEAQ, per germline (reference sequence). The rearrangement links TRBV7-9 to TRBJ1-2; D may be TRBD1 (5 bases). The TCR sequence derives from a woman younger than 45 in good health. The material sequenced was naive CD4+ T cells sorted from blood. Subset described: CD45RA+ positively selected. CDR3 sequence: CASSPVPGDYGYTF. Written as DNA, the CDR3 is TGTGCCAGCAGTCCAGTCCCGGGGGACTATGGCTACACCTTC.